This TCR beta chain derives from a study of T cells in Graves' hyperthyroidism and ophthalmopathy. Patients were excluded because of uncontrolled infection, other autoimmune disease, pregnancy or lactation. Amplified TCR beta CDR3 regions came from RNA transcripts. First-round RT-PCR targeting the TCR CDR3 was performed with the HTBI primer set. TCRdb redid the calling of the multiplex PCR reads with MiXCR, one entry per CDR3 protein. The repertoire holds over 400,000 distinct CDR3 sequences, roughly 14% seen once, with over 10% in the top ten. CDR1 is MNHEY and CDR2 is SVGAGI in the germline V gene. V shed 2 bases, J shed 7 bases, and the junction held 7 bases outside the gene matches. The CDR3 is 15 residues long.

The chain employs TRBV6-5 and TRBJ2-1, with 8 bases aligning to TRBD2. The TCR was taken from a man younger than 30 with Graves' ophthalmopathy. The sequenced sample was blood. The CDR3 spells CASSYDAGGVNEQFF. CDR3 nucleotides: TGTGCCAGCAGTTACGATGCGGGAGGCGTGAATGAGCAGTTCTTC.